Shown below are 18 T cell receptor beta chains from a single sample sequenced in a study of shared clonotypes between healthy human individuals. Profiling relied on immunoSEQ multiplex PCR, and the TCRdb table lists in-frame clones only, not all of them. Found here are about 2,500,000 clones, about 92% of them singletons; the top ten hold roughly 0.15%. The sequenced material came from naive CD4+ T cells sorted from blood. Subset noted: CD45RA+ positively selected. The receptors derive from a man between 18 and 29 years old in good health.

Here the CDR3 DNA reads TGCGCCAGCACCTTCGACAGGGGGCGGACTGAAGCTTTCTTT. Protein: CASTFDRGRTEAFF. The V gene is TRBV5-1, the J gene TRBJ1-1, with 10 nucleotides matching TRBD1. V shed 6 bases and J 5 bases; nucleotides not matched to a gene: 7. Germline values: CDR1 SGHRS, CDR2 YFSETQ. The CDR3 has 14 residues.

The J gene is TRBJ1-6, the V gene TRBV11-2; the D is unclear. V lost 1 base and J 7 bases, leaving 8 bases between the germline ends. This CDR3 has 14 residues. The germline V gene has CDR1 SGHAT and CDR2 FQNNGV. The CDR3 sequence: CASSLGVGNSPLHF. In DNA form, the CDR3 reads TGTGCCAGCAGCTTAGGGGTGGGAAATTCACCCCTCCACTTT.

This clone was seen only a few times. The V gene is TRBV18, the J gene TRBJ1-6; possible D gene TRBD1, 5 bases. The CDR3 contains 15 residues. Germline V gives CDR1 KGHSH, CDR2 LQKENI. V lost 8 bases to trimming and J lost 2 bases, with 13 bases between them. The CDR3, as DNA: TGTGCCAGCCGGGAGGGCAGGGCCTATAATTCACCCCTCCACTTT. Translation gives CASREGRAYNSPLHF.

This chain connects TRBV11-2 to TRBJ1-5; no clear D. This CDR3 contains 14 residues. Trimming left V 5 bases short and J 3 bases short, with 11 bases between. Germline V CDR1 and CDR2: SGHAT, FQNNGV. The chain's CDR3 is CASSPRESNQPQHF. The CDR3 DNA follows: TGTGCCAGCAGCCCTCGGGAATCCAATCAGCCCCAGCATTTT. Using reference TRBV11-2 and TRBJ1-5 for the parts outside the CDR3, the full variable domain is EAGVAQSPRYKIIEKRQSVAFWCNPISGHATLYWYQQILGQGPKLLIQFQNNGVVDDSQLPKDRFSAERLKGVDSTLKIQPAKLEDSAVYLCASSPRESNQPQHFGDGTRLSIL.

V and J are TRBV28 and TRBJ1-5; D is uncertain. CDR1 and CDR2 from the germline V gene are MDHEN and SYDVKM. CDR3 length: 15 residues. V was pared by 3 bases and J by 5 bases, with 14 bases between. As DNA, the CDR3 is TGTGCCAGCAGTTTGGTTCAGAGTCTCCATCAGCCCCAGCATTTT. This encodes CASSLVQSLHQPQHF.

The chain employs TRBV5-6 and TRBJ2-5; 10 bases fit TRBD2. Germline CDR1 is SGHDT and CDR2 is YYEEEE. Trimming cost V 3 bases and J 3 bases; bases outside gene matches: 17. This CDR3 contains 19 residues. The CDR3 loop is CASSWTGIEREGQKETQYF. The CDR3 DNA reads as TGTGCCAGCAGCTGGACAGGGATTGAGCGGGAGGGCCAGAAAGAGACCCAGTACTTC.

This chain links TRBV5-1 with TRBJ2-1; D not certain. Germline V CDR1 and CDR2: SGHRS, YFSETQ. The CDR3 covers 12 residues. V lost 0 bases and J lost 16, with 14 bases in between. CDR3 protein: CASSLDASPLFF. The CDR3 region has the DNA TGCGCCAGCAGCTTGGACGCCAGCCCATTATTCTTC. The full variable domain, its missing parts supplied by reference TRBV5-1 and TRBJ2-1, is KAGVTQTPRYLIKTRGQQVTLSCSPISGHRSVSWYQQTPGQGLQFLFEYFSETQRNKGNFPGRFSGRQFSNSRSEMNVSTLELGDSALYLCASSLDASPLFFGPGTRLTVL.

V is TRBV6-5 and J is TRBJ2-7; maybe TRBD2 (6 bases). The CDR3 covers 15 residues. Germline CDR1 reads MNHEY; CDR2 reads SVGAGI. The germline V and J ends were trimmed by 5 bases and 0 bases, with 14 bases remaining between them. The CDR3 here is CASSRWDLSSYEQYF. The CDR3 coding sequence is TGTGCCAGCAGTCGATGGGACTTGAGCTCCTACGAGCAGTACTTC.

The chain couples TRBV5-4 to TRBJ2-7, with D possibly matching TRBD1 (7 bases). The CDR3 extends over 15 amino acids. Germline CDR1 reads SGHNT; CDR2 reads YYREEE (reference sequence). Trimming took 4 bases from V and 0 from J, leaving 14 bases between them. CDR3 in DNA: TGTGCCAGCAGCCTGGAGGGGGCCAGCTCCTACGAGCAGTACTTC. This gives the protein CASSLEGASSYEQYF.

The V and J genes are TRBV4-1 and TRBJ2-2; 8 nucleotides line up with TRBD1. V lost 4 bases, J lost 1 base, and 2 bases stayed unmatched. The CDR3 has 15 amino acids. The germline V gene encodes CDR1 MGHRA and CDR2 YSYEKL. This chain's CDR3 is CASSRTGMNTGELFF. The CDR3 DNA follows: TGCGCCAGCAGCCGGACAGGGATGAACACCGGGGAGCTGTTTTTT.

This clone was counted a single time. The chain employs TRBV4-1 and TRBJ2-7; 7 bases are shared with TRBD1. The CDR3 is made up of 17 amino acids. V was clipped by 0 bases and J by 0 bases; unmatched bases: 8. Germline CDR1 MGHRA, CDR2 YSYEKL. CDR3 DNA sequence: TGCGCCAGCAGCCAAGATCTGGGGACAGCAAACTCCTACGAGCAGTACTTC. Protein product: CASSQDLGTANSYEQYF.

The chain uses TRBV5-4 and TRBJ1-2; no reliable D call. Germline values: CDR1 SGHNT, CDR2 YYREEE (reference sequence). V gave up 1 base and J gave up 8 bases, with 12 bases separating them. This CDR3 contains 13 residues. The CDR3 sequence is CASSLLAASGYTF. The CDR3 region has the DNA TGTGCCAGCAGCTTGTTGGCGGCTTCCGGCTACACCTTC.

The rearrangement links TRBV4-3 to TRBJ1-1, with TRBD1 matching over 8 bases. Looked up from germline, CDR1 is LGHNA and CDR2 is YSLEER. V lost 0 bases, J lost 5 bases, and 8 bases stayed unmatched. This CDR3 is 16 amino acids long. The CDR3 region has the DNA TGCGCCAGCAGCCAAGAGGCTGGACAGGGAGGGACTGAAGCTTTCTTT. It translates to CASSQEAGQGGTEAFF.

This clone was detected once. The chain joins TRBV5-4 to TRBJ2-7; 7 bases line up with TRBD1. Per germline, CDR1 SGHNT and CDR2 YYREEE (reference sequence). V gave up 0 bases and J gave up 3 bases; unmatched junction bases: 6. The CDR3 totals 15 residues. The CDR3 region has the DNA TGTGCCAGCAGCTTGGGAGGGGGCGCCCTCTACGAGCAGTACTTC. Translation: CASSLGGGALYEQYF.

In the case of this clone: Lacking the conserved final phenylalanine or tryptophan, this CDR3 likely reflects a read error. It is unclear where the CDR3 begins or ends on the DNA, so no DNA is shown, and the CDR3 is as TCRdb lists it. The chain joins TRBV10-1 to TRBJ1-1. The CDR3 sequence runs 9 residues, both termini included. Germline lookup yields CDR1 WNHNN and CDR2 SYGVQD (reference sequence). The CDR3 reads CASSDDPRE.

The chain links TRBV29-1 to TRBJ2-2; the D gene is possibly TRBD1 (6 bases). From germline, CDR1 is SQVTM and CDR2 ANQGSEA. V shed 6 bases and J shed 0 bases, with 11 bases lying between them. The CDR3 runs 14 residues. CDR3 region: CSVARDTNTGELFF. The CDR3 region has the DNA TGCAGCGTGGCCCGGGACACGAACACCGGGGAGCTGTTTTTT.

The chain uses TRBV7-2 and TRBJ1-6; D possibly corresponds to TRBD1 (5 bases). The CDR3 runs 13 residues. Germline V gene sequence: CDR1 SGHTA, CDR2 FQGNSA. The germline V and J ends were trimmed by 3 bases and 8 bases, with 8 bases remaining between them. CDR3 sequence: CASSFDSYSPLHF. CDR3 nucleotide sequence: TGTGCCAGCAGCTTTGACAGTTATTCACCCCTCCACTTT.

This clone was observed a single time. The chain couples TRBV5-6 to TRBJ2-7; D gene unclear. Germline V gene data show CDR1 as SGHDT and CDR2 as YYEEEE. Trimming left V 0 bases short and J 3 bases short, with 7 bases between. This CDR3 has 13 amino acids. CDR3 loop: CASSLEQYYEQYF. In nucleotides, the CDR3 is TGTGCCAGCAGCTTGGAACAGTACTACGAGCAGTACTTC. The full variable domain, completed using reference TRBV5-6 and TRBJ2-7, is DAGVTQSPTHLIKTRGQQVTLRCSPKSGHDTVSWYQQALGQGPQFIFQYYEEEERQRGNFPDRFSGHQFPNYSSELNVNALLLGDSALYLCASSLEQYYEQYFGPGTRLTVT.